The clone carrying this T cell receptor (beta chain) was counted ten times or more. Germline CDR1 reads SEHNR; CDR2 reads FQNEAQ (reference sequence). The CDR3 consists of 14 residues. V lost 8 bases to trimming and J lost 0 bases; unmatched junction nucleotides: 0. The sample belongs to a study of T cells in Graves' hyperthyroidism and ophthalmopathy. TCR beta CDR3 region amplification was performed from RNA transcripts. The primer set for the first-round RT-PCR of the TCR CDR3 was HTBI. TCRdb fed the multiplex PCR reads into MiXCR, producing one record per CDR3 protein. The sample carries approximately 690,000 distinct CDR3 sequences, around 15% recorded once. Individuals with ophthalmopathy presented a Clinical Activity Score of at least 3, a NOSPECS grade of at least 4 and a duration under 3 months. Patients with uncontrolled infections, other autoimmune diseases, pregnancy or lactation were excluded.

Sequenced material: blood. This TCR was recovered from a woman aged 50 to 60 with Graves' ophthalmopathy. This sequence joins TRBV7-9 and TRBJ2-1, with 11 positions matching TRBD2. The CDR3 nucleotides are TGTGCCAGCCTAGCGGGGGGCTCCTACAATGAGCAGTTCTTC. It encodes CASLAGGSYNEQFF.